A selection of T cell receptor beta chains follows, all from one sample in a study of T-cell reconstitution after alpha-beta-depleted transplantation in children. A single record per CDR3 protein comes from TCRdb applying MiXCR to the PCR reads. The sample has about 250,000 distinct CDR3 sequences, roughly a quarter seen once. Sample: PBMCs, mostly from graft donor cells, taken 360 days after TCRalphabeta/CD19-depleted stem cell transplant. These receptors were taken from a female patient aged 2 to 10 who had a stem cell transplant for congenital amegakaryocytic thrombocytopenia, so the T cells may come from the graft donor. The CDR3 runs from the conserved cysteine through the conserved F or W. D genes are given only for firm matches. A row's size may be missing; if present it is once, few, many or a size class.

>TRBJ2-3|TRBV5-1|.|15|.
CASSLQSDSLDTQYF
TGCGCCAGCAGCTTGCAGTCGGACTCGCTAGATACGCAGTATTTT
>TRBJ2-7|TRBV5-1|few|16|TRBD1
CASSPSGTGGTGEQYF
TGCGCCAGCAGCCCGTCCGGGACAGGGGGCACGGGGGAGCAGTACTTC
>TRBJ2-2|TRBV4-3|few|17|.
CASSQGIGRSNTGELFF
TGCGCCAGCAGCCAAGGAATAGGCCGGTCGAACACCGGGGAGCTGTTTTTT
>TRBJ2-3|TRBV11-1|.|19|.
CASSLFLRGASLHTDTQYF
TGTGCCAGCAGCTTATTCCTACGCGGAGCCTCTCTTCACACAGATACGCAGTATTTT
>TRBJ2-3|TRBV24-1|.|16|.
CATSDPRATSTDTQYF
TGTGCCACCAGTGACCCCAGGGCGACTAGCACAGATACGCAGTATTTT
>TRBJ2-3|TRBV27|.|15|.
CASSFSGGGTDTQYF
TGTGCCAGCAGTTTCTCTGGGGGCGGCACAGATACGCAGTATTTT
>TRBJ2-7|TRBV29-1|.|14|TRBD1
CSVEVGQRTYEQYF
TGCAGCGTTGAAGTGGGACAGCGAACCTACGAGCAGTACTTC
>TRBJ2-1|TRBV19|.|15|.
CASSIVPGSTNEQFF
TGTGCCAGTAGTATAGTCCCCGGTAGCACCAATGAGCAGTTCTTC
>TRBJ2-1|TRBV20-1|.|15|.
CSARDRLQDSNEQFF
TGCAGTGCTAGAGACCGATTACAGGACAGCAATGAGCAGTTCTTC
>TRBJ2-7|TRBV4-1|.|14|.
CASTPGLMAYEQYF
TGCGCCAGCACCCCAGGGTTGATGGCCTACGAGCAGTACTTC
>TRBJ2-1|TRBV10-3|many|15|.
CAISERVSSYNEQFF
TGTGCCATCAGTGAGAGGGTTAGCTCCTACAATGAGCAGTTCTTC
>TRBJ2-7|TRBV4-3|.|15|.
CASSQASQGGYEQYF
TGCGCCAGCAGCCAAGCTAGCCAGGGTGGCTACGAGCAGTACTTC
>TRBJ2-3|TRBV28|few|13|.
CASSRPSTDTQYF
TGTGCCAGCAGTCGACCTAGCACAGATACGCAGTATTTT
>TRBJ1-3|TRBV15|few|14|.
CATTSGGVGNTIYF
TGTGCCACCACGAGTGGAGGTGTCGGAAACACCATATATTTT
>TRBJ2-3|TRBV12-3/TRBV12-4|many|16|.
CASSPWGGRPTDTQYF
TGTGCCAGCAGTCCCTGGGGAGGTCGTCCCACAGATACGCAGTATTTT
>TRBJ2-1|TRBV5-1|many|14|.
CASSLGGSYNEQFF
TGCGCCAGCAGCTTGGGGGGATCCTACAATGAGCAGTTCTTC
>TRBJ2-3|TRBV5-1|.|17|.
CASRQNPGLAAPDTQYF
TGCGCCAGCAGGCAAAACCCGGGGCTGGCGGCCCCAGATACGCAGTATTTT
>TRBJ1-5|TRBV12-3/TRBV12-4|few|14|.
CASSRDGYNQPQHF
TGTGCCAGCAGCCGGGACGGGTACAATCAGCCCCAGCATTTT
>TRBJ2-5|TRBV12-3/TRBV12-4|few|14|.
CASSLSGLGETQYF
TGTGCCAGCAGTTTATCGGGGTTGGGAGAGACCCAGTACTTC
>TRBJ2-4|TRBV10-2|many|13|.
CASSNSGLDIQYF
TGCGCCAGCAGTAATTCCGGGTTGGACATTCAGTACTTC
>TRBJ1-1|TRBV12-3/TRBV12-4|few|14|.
CASSVDRFRTEAFF
TGTGCCAGCAGTGTTGACAGGTTCCGCACTGAAGCTTTCTTT
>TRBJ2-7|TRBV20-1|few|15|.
CSARAPLDERYEQYF
TGCAGTGCTAGAGCCCCACTTGACGAACGCTACGAGCAGTACTTC
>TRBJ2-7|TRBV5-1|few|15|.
CASSANRDESYEQYF
TGCGCCAGCAGCGCGAACCGGGACGAATCCTACGAGCAGTACTTC
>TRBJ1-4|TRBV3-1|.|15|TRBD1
CASSQGQGGYEKLFF
TGTGCCAGCAGCCAAGGACAGGGCGGTTATGAAAAACTGTTTTTT
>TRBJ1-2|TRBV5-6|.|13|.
CASSLGRLSGYTF
TGTGCCAGCAGCTTGGGACGACTCTCTGGCTACACCTTC
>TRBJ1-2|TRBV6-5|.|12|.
CASFGESYGYTF
TGTGCCAGCTTCGGAGAATCTTATGGCTACACCTTC
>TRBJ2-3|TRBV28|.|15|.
CASSFPDSFTDTQYF
TGTGCCAGCAGTTTTCCCGACAGTTTTACAGATACGCAGTATTTT
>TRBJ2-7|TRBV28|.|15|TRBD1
CASSAPGTGGYEQYF
TGTGCCAGCAGTGCTCCCGGGACAGGGGGTTACGAGCAGTACTTC
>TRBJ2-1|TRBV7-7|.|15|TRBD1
CATGGLAPTYNEQFF
TGTGCCACAGGGGGCCTAGCCCCCACCTACAATGAGCAGTTCTTC
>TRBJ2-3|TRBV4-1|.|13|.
CASSGRGTDTQYF
TGCGCCAGCAGCGGACGGGGCACAGATACGCAGTATTTT
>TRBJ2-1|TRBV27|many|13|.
CASSFRGANEQFF
TGTGCCAGCAGTTTTAGGGGGGCCAATGAGCAGTTCTTC
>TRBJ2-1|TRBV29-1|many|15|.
CSVEWVRLDYNEQFF
TGCAGCGTTGAATGGGTTAGGCTAGACTACAATGAGCAGTTCTTC